The 31 T cell receptor beta chains reported below all come from one sample, sequenced in a study of regulatory T cells in long-lasting Graves disease. CDR3-region Arm-PCR and iRepertoire HTBI primers produced the TCR beta libraries. In TCRdb, the multiplex PCR reads were re-called with MiXCR into one record per CDR3 protein. The sample has approximately 350,000 distinct CDR3 sequences, 15% to 20% seen once. Time point reported: newly diagnosed GD, antithyroid drugs for less than 3 months. Extracted PBMC RNA gave rise to the TCR library. The data also belong to a second study, concerning T cells in Graves' hyperthyroidism and ophthalmopathy.

The sequences come from peripheral blood mononuclear cells (PBMCs), collected at new diagnosis, from a patient treated with antithyroid drugs. The receptor source for this set is a man aged 35 to 55 with Graves disease.

There are many counts of this clonotype. This CDR3 reads CASSEGTGGIEPQHF. CDR3 sequence (DNA): TGTGCCAGCAGTGAAGGGACAGGGGGCATTGAGCCCCAGCATTTT. The chain has TRBV2 and TRBJ1-5, with 11 bases lining up with TRBD1. Trimming cost V 1 base and J 8 bases; bases outside gene matches: 4. The CDR3 is 15 residues long. Per germline, CDR1 SNHLY and CDR2 FYNNEI. Supplemented by reference TRBV2 and TRBJ1-5, the full variable domain reads EPEVTQTPSHQVTQMGQEVILRCVPISNHLYFYWYRQILGQKVEFLVSFYNNEISEKSEIFDDQFSVERPDGSNFTLKIRSTKLEDSAMYFCASSEGTGGIEPQHFGDGTRLSIL.

This clonotype showed up many times. Given a much more abundant clone one base away, this may be a read error. The J gene is TRBJ1-1, the V gene TRBV28, with 9 bases aligning to TRBD1. Germline assignment: CDR1 MDHEN and CDR2 SYDVKM. The CDR3 consists of 13 residues. The CDR3 loop reads CASSLTGGTEALF. The CDR3 coding sequence is TGTGCCAGCAGTTTAACAGGGGGCACTGAAGCTCTCTTT.

This clonotype was seen more than once but under ten times. The chain recombines TRBV19 with TRBJ2-1; D not resolved. This CDR3 contains 17 residues. The germline V gene encodes CDR1 LNHDA and CDR2 SQIVND (reference sequence). Trimming took 5 bases from V and 4 from J, leaving 21 bases between them. This CDR3 is CASSPHPAAADYNEQFF. The DNA for the CDR3 is TGTGCCAGTAGTCCCCACCCAGCTGCTGCGGATTACAATGAGCAGTTCTTC.

This clonotype has a handful of counts. This chain joins TRBV11-2 and TRBJ2-7; 8 bases line up with TRBD2. This CDR3 has 15 amino acids. Germline V gene lookup returns CDR1 SGHAT and CDR2 FQNNGV. Germline trimming cut 4 bases from V and 5 bases from J; bases unmatched to any gene: 10. The CDR3 region is CASSSPGGESHEQYF. CDR3 nucleotides: TGTGCCAGCAGCTCACCCGGGGGGGAGTCCCACGAGCAGTACTTC.

At least ten counts were recorded for this clonotype. The J gene is TRBJ2-5, the V gene TRBV9; perhaps TRBD2 as D (6 bases). Germline V gives CDR1 SGDLS, CDR2 YYNGEE. V lost 0 bases and J 1 base, leaving 19 bases between the germline ends. There are 18 residues in the CDR3. CDR3 protein: CASSVAGAAGTLQETQYF. The CDR3 DNA is TGTGCCAGCAGCGTAGCTGGGGCAGCCGGGACTCTCCAAGAGACCCAGTACTTC.

This clonotype was picked up many times. The chain combines TRBV20-1 with TRBJ2-5, with D perhaps TRBD1 (6 bases). This CDR3 has 14 amino acids. Trimming shortened V by 0 bases and J by 5 bases, and 13 bases separated the two germline ends. Germline loops: CDR1 DFQATT, CDR2 SNEGSKA (reference sequence). The CDR3 sequence: CSAREDRFWETQYF. In DNA, the CDR3 is TGCAGTGCTAGAGAAGACAGGTTTTGGGAGACCCAGTACTTC.

This clonotype was seen ten or more times. V gene TRBV5-6 combines with J gene TRBJ2-1; tentative D call: TRBD2 (6 bases). V dropped 2 bases and J dropped 7 bases, with 10 bases sitting between them. Germline lookup yields CDR1 SGHDT and CDR2 YYEEEE. The CDR3 is 13 amino acids. CDR3 in amino acids: CASSLLRGNEQFF. CDR3 DNA: TGTGCCAGCAGCTTACTTCGGGGGAATGAGCAGTTCTTC.

Ten or more counts support this clonotype. This rearrangement joins TRBV7-9 to TRBJ1-6, with D unresolved. V lost 5 bases to trimming and J lost 7 bases, with 6 bases between them. Germline assignment: CDR1 SEHNR and CDR2 FQNEAQ (reference sequence). CDR3 length equals 12 residues. CDR3 region: CASSAHNSPLHF. For the CDR3, the DNA is TGTGCCAGCAGCGCTCACAATTCACCCCTCCACTTT.

Many counts were recorded for this clonotype. The chain joins TRBV2 to TRBJ2-1, with 8 bases matching TRBD1. The CDR3 contains 15 residues. CDR1 is SNHLY and CDR2 is FYNNEI in the germline V gene. V dropped 7 bases and J dropped 6; count of bases not matched to a gene: 11. The CDR3 sequence is CASMARQGFFNEQFF. The DNA of the CDR3 is TGTGCCAGCATGGCGAGACAGGGGTTTTTCAATGAGCAGTTCTTC. The full variable domain, its missing parts supplied by reference TRBV2 and TRBJ2-1, is EPEVTQTPSHQVTQMGQEVILRCVPISNHLYFYWYRQILGQKVEFLVSFYNNEISEKSEIFDDQFSVERPDGSNFTLKIRSTKLEDSAMYFCASMARQGFFNEQFFGPGTRLTVL.

CDR3 sequence reads: CASSWQGDEKLFF. Written as DNA, the CDR3 is TGCGCCAGCAGCTGGCAGGGGGATGAAAAACTGTTTTTT. The chain links TRBV5-1 to TRBJ1-4; 7 positions match TRBD1. The V segment lost 3 bases and the J segment 6 bases; nucleotides outside the gene matches: 2. Germline CDR1 reads SGHRS; CDR2 reads YFSETQ. CDR3 size: 13 residues.

This clonotype has just a few counts. At one end, the junction sequence differs from germline, possibly due to a read error. The J gene is TRBJ1-1, the V gene TRBV5-1; 8 positions match TRBD1. CDR3 length equals 14 residues. The germline gives CDR1 SGHRS, CDR2 YFSETQ. CDR3 in amino acids: CAGSLGQANTEAFF. Here the CDR3 DNA reads TGCGCCGGCAGCTTGGGACAGGCGAACACTGAAGCTTTCTTT.

This clonotype appeared many times. V gene TRBV5-5 combines with J gene TRBJ2-7, with D hard to call. The CDR3 extends over 17 amino acids. Germline loops: CDR1 SGHKS, CDR2 YYEKEE (reference sequence). Deletions cut 2 bases from V and 0 bases from J, with 18 bases between. CDR3 protein: CASSLGNWASSSYEQYF. CDR3 bases: TGTGCCAGCAGCTTAGGGAATTGGGCCAGCTCCTCCTACGAGCAGTACTTC.

This chain joins TRBV19 and TRBJ2-7, with 9 positions matching TRBD1. V shed 7 bases, J shed 6 bases, and the junction held 10 bases outside the gene matches. Per the germline V gene, CDR1 is LNHDA and CDR2 is SQIVND (reference sequence). This CDR3 region has 14 residues. CDR3 bases: TGTGCCAGTAATCCGGGACAGGGATCTCTCGAGCAGTACTTC. Its translation: CASNPGQGSLEQYF. The complete variable domain, with remaining parts taken from reference TRBV19 and TRBJ2-7, reads DGGITQSPKYLFRKEGQNVTLSCEQNLNHDAMYWYRQDPGQGLRLIYYSQIVNDFQKGDIAEGYSVSREKKESFPLTVTSAQKNPTAFYLCASNPGQGSLEQYFGPGTRLTVT.

This clonotype was found a few times. The rearrangement uses TRBV20-1 and TRBJ2-2, with TRBD1 matching over 8 bases. The CDR3 contains 13 residues. CDR1 is DFQATT and CDR2 is SNEGSKA in the germline V gene (reference sequence). The CDR3 loop reads CSAPRQGNGELFF. The CDR3 DNA follows: TGCAGCGCTCCTCGACAGGGGAACGGGGAGCTGTTTTTT.

The chain links TRBV4-2 to TRBJ2-1, with no clear D. Trimming removed 1 base at V and 8 bases at J, with 15 bases between. Germline V lookup: CDR1 LGHNA, CDR2 YNFKEQ. The CDR3 is made up of 15 amino acids. Here the CDR3 reads CASSQGIGGSYEQFF. Written as DNA, the CDR3 is TGTGCCAGCAGCCAAGGAATAGGTGGGTCGTATGAGCAGTTCTTC.

This clonotype has only a few counts. The rearrangement joins TRBV24-1 to TRBJ2-7; D is possibly TRBD2 (5 bases). V lost 2 bases, J lost 5 bases, and 12 bases lay in between. The germline CDR1 and CDR2 sequences are KGHDR and SFDVKD. The CDR3 runs 14 residues. CDR3 region: CATSDSGWLDEQYF. Here the CDR3 DNA reads TGTGCCACCAGTGATTCGGGATGGTTGGACGAGCAGTACTTC.

This clonotype was recorded at least ten times. V gene TRBV20-1 combines with J gene TRBJ2-2, with 8 bases that match TRBD2. Germline CDR1 DFQATT, CDR2 SNEGSKA (reference sequence). V shed 5 bases and J 2 bases; nucleotides not matched to a gene: 4. CDR3 length equals 14 residues. The CDR3 DNA is TGCAGTGCTTCGGGGGGGCTTAACACCGGGGAGCTGTTTTTT. Its translation is CSASGGLNTGELFF.

This clonotype was seen many times. This chain connects TRBV28 to TRBJ2-7, with 7 bases that match TRBD2. The germline V gene encodes CDR1 MDHEN and CDR2 SYDVKM. V shed 5 bases and J 4 bases; nucleotides not matched to a gene: 11. The CDR3 totals 15 residues. As DNA, the CDR3 is TGTGCCAGCAGTGCCCCGACTAGCATGGGTTACGAGCAGTACTTC. This sequence encodes CASSAPTSMGYEQYF.

This clonotype showed up many times. V usage is TRBV11-1 and J usage is TRBJ2-7; 7 positions match TRBD1. This CDR3 is built from 18 residues. From germline, CDR1 is SGHAT and CDR2 FQDESV (reference sequence). The V and J ends lost 2 bases and 6 bases, in that order; junction bases with no gene match: 19. The CDR3: CASSLFLHFLTGQGEQYF. For the CDR3, the DNA is TGTGCCAGCAGCTTATTCCTCCATTTTCTGACAGGGCAAGGCGAGCAGTACTTC.

The chain employs TRBV20-1 and TRBJ2-3, with 9 bases matching TRBD2. The trim removed 5 bases at V and 4 bases at J, leaving 10 bases unmatched. Germline V gene data show CDR1 as DFQATT and CDR2 as SNEGSKA (reference sequence). The CDR3 has 15 residues. CDR3 protein: CSAPPGTSSADTQYF. The CDR3 coding sequence is TGCAGTGCTCCACCCGGGACTAGCAGTGCAGATACGCAGTATTTT.

This clonotype was detected ten times or more. The chain combines TRBV28 with TRBJ2-7; a weak D match, TRBD2 (5 bases). The V end was cut by 5 bases, the J end by 6 bases, with 17 bases between. Germline assignment: CDR1 MDHEN and CDR2 SYDVKM. The CDR3 has 14 residues. The CDR3 sequence: CASSGLRVWPEQYF. CDR3 bases: TGTGCCAGCAGTGGTTTGCGGGTTTGGCCCGAGCAGTACTTC.

This clonotype was recorded many times. The chain is built from TRBV30 and TRBJ2-3; TRBD2 agrees at 10 bases. The germline V gene encodes CDR1 GTSNPN and CDR2 SVGIG (reference sequence). CDR3 length: 14 amino acids. With V trimmed by 0 bases and J by 4 bases, 1 base remained unmatched. CDR3: CAWSVLAGPDTQYF. The CDR3 DNA sequence: TGTGCCTGGAGTGTACTAGCGGGGCCAGATACGCAGTATTTT.

This clonotype occurred many times. The chain has TRBV28 and TRBJ2-4, with TRBD2 identical over 8 bases. This CDR3 is built from 15 residues. J was trimmed by 3 bases and V by 6 bases; bases with no gene match: 7. Germline CDR1 reads MDHEN; CDR2 reads SYDVKM. In DNA, the CDR3 is TGTGCCAGCAGCATAGCGGGGTCGGTCAAAAACATTCAGTACTTC. Protein product: CASSIAGSVKNIQYF.

This clonotype was detected a few times. The chain combines TRBV6-2 or TRBV6-3 with TRBJ2-7, with 9 positions matching TRBD1. There are 15 residues in the CDR3. J gave up 7 bases and V 5 bases, and 12 bases lay outside the gene matches. From germline, CDR1 is MNHEY and CDR2 SVGEGT. The CDR3 reads CASSPPGQGPWEQYF. CDR3 DNA: TGTGCCAGCAGTCCCCCGGGACAGGGACCCTGGGAGCAGTACTTC.

This clonotype was counted once. This may be a read error, as it is one base from a much larger clone. This rearrangement joins TRBV7-6 to TRBJ2-7; 9 bases match TRBD1. The CDR3 runs to 17 residues. Trimming removed 7 bases from V and 7 bases from J; junction bases left unmatched: 20. Germline assignment: CDR1 SGHVS and CDR2 FNYEAQ. The CDR3 DNA is TGTGCCAGCAACCCGTCACCAGGGACAGGGCACTACAATGAGCAGTACTTC. It is translated as CASNPSPGTGHYNEQYF. Based on the CDR3 plus reference TRBV7-6 and TRBJ2-7, the full variable domain is GAGVSQSPRYKVTKRGQDVALRCDPISGHVSLYWYRQALGQGPEFLTYFNYEAQQDKSGLPNDRFSAERPEGSISTLTIQRTEQRDSAMYRCASNPSPGTGHYNEQYFGPGTRLTVT.

The J gene is TRBJ1-4, the V gene TRBV7-2, with D unclear. Germline V lookup: CDR1 SGHTA, CDR2 FQGNSA. The CDR3 covers 13 residues. Trimming removed 5 bases from V and 8 bases from J, with 12 bases in between. This CDR3 reads CASSPYRGEKLFF. The CDR3 DNA reads TGTGCCAGCAGCCCCTACCGAGGGGAAAAACTGTTTTTT.

This clonotype was recorded many times. The CDR3 sequence: CASSQDTASETQYF. The DNA for the CDR3 is TGTGCCAGCAGCCAAGATACGGCTTCCGAGACCCAGTACTTC. This rearrangement joins TRBV3-1 to TRBJ2-5; no firm D call. Germline-derived CDR1 and CDR2 are LGHDT and YNNKEL (reference sequence). The CDR3 sequence is 14 residues long. Trimming removed 0 bases from V and 5 bases from J, with 10 bases in between.

This clonotype was detected many times. The rearrangement uses TRBV30 and TRBJ2-2; 14 bases align to TRBD2. CDR3 size: 14 residues. The J segment lost 4 bases and the V segment lost 5 bases, leaving 0 bases of the junction unmatched. Germline CDR1 reads GTSNPN; CDR2 reads SVGIG (reference sequence). The CDR3 is CAWGLAGGTGELFF. Here the CDR3 DNA reads TGTGCCTGGGGACTAGCGGGGGGCACCGGGGAGCTGTTTTTT.

This clonotype was recorded at least ten times. The rearrangement uses TRBV11-1 and TRBJ2-7, with TRBD1 matching 8 bases. J gave up 3 bases and V 3 bases, and 10 bases lay outside the gene matches. Looked up from germline, CDR1 is SGHAT and CDR2 is FQDESV (reference sequence). The CDR3 has 16 residues. The CDR3 loop is CASSLYLDRGLYEQYF. The CDR3 DNA follows: TGTGCCAGCAGCTTGTACCTAGACAGGGGTCTCTACGAGCAGTACTTC.

The CDR3 region has the DNA TGTGCCAGCAGCCGAACTAGCGGGAGTTACAATGAGCAGTTCTTC. This encodes CASSRTSGSYNEQFF. This chain connects TRBV6-2 or TRBV6-3 to TRBJ2-1, with 11 bases identical to TRBD2. CDR3 size: 15 residues. With 6 bases clipped from V and 4 bases from J, the junction kept 5 bases outside the gene matches. Looked up from germline, CDR1 is MNHEY and CDR2 is SVGEGT.

Worth noting for this clonotype: Possible read error: a much larger clone is one base away. The rearrangement links TRBV5-6 to TRBJ2-5; D may be TRBD2 (5 bases). CDR1 and CDR2 from the germline V gene are SGHDT and YYEEEE. This CDR3 is built from 13 residues. Trimming removed 3 bases from V and 3 bases from J, with 9 bases in between. The CDR3 reads CASSSPGKETQYF. For the CDR3, the DNA is TGTGCCAGCAGCTCCCCGGGGAAAGAGACCCAGTACTTC.